Listed below are T cell receptor beta chains from one sample, sequenced in a study of T cell changes during pregnancy in multiple sclerosis. Libraries were prepared by immunoSEQ multiplex PCR; TCRdb keeps only in-frame clonotypes and omits some of them. The table shows tens of thousands of clones, with more than 85% occurring only once. The sample here was CD8+ T cells from peripheral blood mononuclear cells, taken in the third trimester of pregnancy. All receptors come from a female donor with multiple sclerosis, enrolled in a pregnancy study. Both conserved end residues are part of each CDR3. Fields, in order: V gene, D gene, J gene, clone size, CDR3 DNA, CDR3 protein. The D gene is left open where the match is weak. Clone size is not always given. Where it is, it says once, few, many or a class for expanded clones.

v_gene: TRBV4-1; d_gene: TRBD2; j_gene: TRBJ2-1; abundance: -; CDR3nt: TGCGCCAGCAGCCAAGTTTTTAGCGGGAGGCCTAAAACCTACAATGAGCAGTTCTTC; CDR3aa: CASSQVFSGRPKTYNEQFF
v_gene: TRBV13; d_gene: -; j_gene: TRBJ1-2; abundance: -; CDR3nt: TGTGCCAGCAGCTTAGGCAGGGCGACCTATGGCTACACCTTC; CDR3aa: CASSLGRATYGYTF
v_gene: TRBV10-3; d_gene: -; j_gene: TRBJ2-1; abundance: -; CDR3nt: TGTGCCATCAGTGGACGGCTAGATGGCAATGAGCAGTTCTTC; CDR3aa: CAISGRLDGNEQFF
v_gene: TRBV28; d_gene: TRBD2; j_gene: TRBJ2-7; abundance: -; CDR3nt: TGTGCCAGCAGTGGCGAGGCTAGCGGGTCTTACGAGCAGTACTTC; CDR3aa: CASSGEASGSYEQYF
v_gene: TRBV11-2; d_gene: TRBD2; j_gene: TRBJ2-7; abundance: -; CDR3nt: TGTGCCAGCAGCGCAGGGACTAGCGGGACACGTCGCCTGGAGCAGTACTTC; CDR3aa: CASSAGTSGTRRLEQYF
v_gene: TRBV19; d_gene: TRBD1; j_gene: TRBJ2-3; abundance: once; CDR3nt: TGTGCCAGTAGGTTTACAGGGGGAGGCACAGATACGCAGTATTTT; CDR3aa: CASRFTGGGTDTQYF
v_gene: TRBV27; d_gene: TRBD1; j_gene: TRBJ2-1; abundance: -; CDR3nt: TGTGCCAGCAGTAACAGGGGGAACTACAATGAGCAGTTCTTC; CDR3aa: CASSNRGNYNEQFF
v_gene: TRBV4-2; d_gene: -; j_gene: TRBJ1-3; abundance: -; CDR3nt: TGTGCCAGCAGCCAAGCTGTTTCGGTTTCTGGAAACACCATATATTTT; CDR3aa: CASSQAVSVSGNTIYF
v_gene: TRBV6-1; d_gene: -; j_gene: TRBJ1-4; abundance: few; CDR3nt: TGTGCCAGCAGTGCCCGACAGACTTCTGCAACTAATGAAAAACTGTTTTTT; CDR3aa: CASSARQTSATNEKLFF
v_gene: TRBV15; d_gene: -; j_gene: TRBJ1-4; abundance: -; CDR3nt: TGTGCCACCAGCATCAGGGTGGCTGAAAAACTGTTTTTT; CDR3aa: CATSIRVAEKLFF
v_gene: TRBV19; d_gene: TRBD2; j_gene: TRBJ2-1; abundance: -; CDR3nt: TGTGCCAGTAGTATAGTAGGGGGAGCGGGAGGGTACAATGAGCAGTTCTTC; CDR3aa: CASSIVGGAGGYNEQFF
v_gene: TRBV9; d_gene: -; j_gene: TRBJ2-7; abundance: -; CDR3nt: TGTGCCAGCGGATGGGCCCCGGGGGAGCAGTACTTC; CDR3aa: CASGWAPGEQYF
v_gene: TRBV10-2; d_gene: TRBD1; j_gene: TRBJ1-5; abundance: -; CDR3nt: TGCGCCAGCAGTGAGTCAAGGACAGGGAATCAGCCCCAGCATTTT; CDR3aa: CASSESRTGNQPQHF
v_gene: TRBV27; d_gene: -; j_gene: TRBJ2-1; abundance: -; CDR3nt: TGTGCCACCCGGACAGTGCCTAATGAGCAGTTCTTC; CDR3aa: CATRTVPNEQFF
v_gene: TRBV7-2; d_gene: -; j_gene: TRBJ2-1; abundance: -; CDR3nt: TGTGCCAGCAGCTTTCTCAAAGGCGGGTTTAATGAGCAGTTCTTC; CDR3aa: CASSFLKGGFNEQFF
v_gene: TRBV5-1; d_gene: TRBD2; j_gene: TRBJ2-3; abundance: -; CDR3nt: TGCGCCAGCAGCTGGGCGGGAGGGCAAGATACGCAGTATTTT; CDR3aa: CASSWAGGQDTQYF
v_gene: TRBV4-1; d_gene: -; j_gene: TRBJ2-7; abundance: -; CDR3nt: TGCGCCAGCAGCCCCCGTCCCGGGTCGAGGTACGAGCAGTACTTC; CDR3aa: CASSPRPGSRYEQYF
v_gene: TRBV4-2; d_gene: TRBD1; j_gene: TRBJ2-2; abundance: -; CDR3nt: TGTGCCAGCAGCCAAGAGCTTCCGGGACAGGGAAACACCGGGGAGCTGTTTTTT; CDR3aa: CASSQELPGQGNTGELFF
v_gene: TRBV5-4; d_gene: -; j_gene: TRBJ2-3; abundance: -; CDR3nt: TGTGCCAGCAGTTGGAGCCCGGGACTCGAGACAGATACGCAGTATTTT; CDR3aa: CASSWSPGLETDTQYF
v_gene: TRBV7-9; d_gene: -; j_gene: TRBJ2-2; abundance: -; CDR3nt: TGTGCCAGCAGCTTCCGAGGGAACACCGGGGAGCTGTTTTTT; CDR3aa: CASSFRGNTGELFF
v_gene: TRBV4-3; d_gene: -; j_gene: TRBJ2-5; abundance: -; CDR3nt: TGCGCCAGCAGCCCAGACAGGTGGGAGACCCAGTACTTC; CDR3aa: CASSPDRWETQYF
v_gene: TRBV7-6; d_gene: TRBD2; j_gene: TRBJ2-3; abundance: -; CDR3nt: TGTGCCAGCAGCTTTGGGGAGGGGACAGATACGCAGTATTTT; CDR3aa: CASSFGEGTDTQYF
v_gene: TRBV13; d_gene: TRBD1; j_gene: TRBJ1-2; abundance: -; CDR3nt: TGTGCCAGCAGCTCCCGGGGACAGGGCCTAAACTATGGCTACACCTTC; CDR3aa: CASSSRGQGLNYGYTF
v_gene: TRBV5-4; d_gene: TRBD2; j_gene: TRBJ2-5; abundance: -; CDR3nt: TGTGCCAGCAGCGAGCTAGCGGGAGGGCCAGAGACCCAGTACTTC; CDR3aa: CASSELAGGPETQYF
v_gene: TRBV28; d_gene: -; j_gene: TRBJ2-7; abundance: -; CDR3nt: TGTGCCAGCAGTTTGGCAGGGTCCTACGAGCAGTACTTC; CDR3aa: CASSLAGSYEQYF
v_gene: TRBV2; d_gene: -; j_gene: TRBJ1-1; abundance: -; CDR3nt: TGTGCCAGTGCAACAGGGAGATTGAACACTGAAGCTTTCTTT; CDR3aa: CASATGRLNTEAFF
v_gene: TRBV7-2; d_gene: TRBD1; j_gene: TRBJ2-7; abundance: -; CDR3nt: TGTGCCAGCAGCTTAGTGAGCAGGGGGACCTTCTACGAGCAGTACTTC; CDR3aa: CASSLVSRGTFYEQYF
v_gene: TRBV19; d_gene: -; j_gene: TRBJ2-7; abundance: -; CDR3nt: TGTGCCAGTAGTATGGGTGGGAGTGCCTACGAGCAGTACTTC; CDR3aa: CASSMGGSAYEQYF
v_gene: TRBV4-2; d_gene: -; j_gene: TRBJ1-5; abundance: -; CDR3nt: TGTGCCAGCAGCCAGTCACAGGATCAGCCCCAGCATTTT; CDR3aa: CASSQSQDQPQHF
v_gene: TRBV4-1; d_gene: TRBD2; j_gene: TRBJ2-1; abundance: -; CDR3nt: TGCGCCAGCAGCTTAGCGGGAGGATCCTACAATGAGCAGTTCTTC; CDR3aa: CASSLAGGSYNEQFF
v_gene: TRBV7-6; d_gene: -; j_gene: TRBJ1-1; abundance: -; CDR3nt: TGTGCCAGCACCCCCGGGGGGTACGCTGAAGCTTTCTTT; CDR3aa: CASTPGGYAEAFF
v_gene: TRBV6-6; d_gene: -; j_gene: TRBJ2-3; abundance: -; CDR3nt: TGTGCCAGCAAGCCAGGGCCCCCCACAGATACGCAGTATTTT; CDR3aa: CASKPGPPTDTQYF
v_gene: TRBV18; d_gene: -; j_gene: TRBJ2-1; abundance: -; CDR3nt: TGTGCCAGCTCACCATCCCTCAATGAGCAGTTCTTC; CDR3aa: CASSPSLNEQFF
v_gene: TRBV7-9; d_gene: -; j_gene: TRBJ2-7; abundance: once; CDR3nt: TGTGCCAGCAGCAAGGAGGTTTACGAGCAGTACTTC; CDR3aa: CASSKEVYEQYF
v_gene: TRBV2; d_gene: -; j_gene: TRBJ2-1; abundance: -; CDR3nt: TGTGCCAGCAAGGGGGTCCGGGACAATGAGCAGTTCTTC; CDR3aa: CASKGVRDNEQFF
v_gene: TRBV10-2; d_gene: -; j_gene: TRBJ2-1; abundance: -; CDR3nt: TGCGCCAGCAGTGAACGTCAGGACAATGAGCAGTTCTTC; CDR3aa: CASSERQDNEQFF
v_gene: TRBV21-1; d_gene: -; j_gene: TRBJ2-7; abundance: -; CDR3nt: TGTGCCAGCAGCAAGTGGGACAGGGAGCACGAGCAGTACTTC; CDR3aa: CASSKWDREHEQYF
v_gene: TRBV7-9; d_gene: -; j_gene: TRBJ2-7; abundance: -; CDR3nt: TGTGCCAGCAGCTTATATGTAACTAGAGAAAGCGAGCAGTACTTC; CDR3aa: CASSLYVTRESEQYF
v_gene: TRBV5-6; d_gene: -; j_gene: TRBJ1-3; abundance: -; CDR3nt: TGTGCCAGCAGCCTGGGAGCTACAGGGACTAGCTCTGGAAACACCATATATTTT; CDR3aa: CASSLGATGTSSGNTIYF
v_gene: TRBV7-2; d_gene: -; j_gene: TRBJ1-3; abundance: -; CDR3nt: TGTGCCAGCAGCCCCGTCTCCTCTGGAAACACCATATATTTT; CDR3aa: CASSPVSSGNTIYF
v_gene: TRBV7-8; d_gene: -; j_gene: TRBJ1-2; abundance: -; CDR3nt: TGTGCCAGCAGTCCCCACGGCCCCGGGGGGACTAACTATGGCTACACCTTC; CDR3aa: CASSPHGPGGTNYGYTF
v_gene: TRBV6-4; d_gene: -; j_gene: TRBJ2-1; abundance: -; CDR3nt: TGTGCCAGCAGTTCGAGCGCTTCCTACAATGAGCAGTTCTTC; CDR3aa: CASSSSASYNEQFF
v_gene: TRBV29-1; d_gene: -; j_gene: TRBJ2-5; abundance: -; CDR3nt: TGCAGCGTTGTAATCGAGACCCAGTACTTC; CDR3aa: CSVVIETQYF
v_gene: TRBV4-1; d_gene: -; j_gene: TRBJ2-3; abundance: -; CDR3nt: TGCGCCAGCAGTCCAGAAGTCACAGATACGCAGTATTTT; CDR3aa: CASSPEVTDTQYF
v_gene: TRBV6-5; d_gene: -; j_gene: TRBJ1-2; abundance: -; CDR3nt: TGTGCCAGCAGTTACTCGCAGTCCGCCGGCTACACCTTC; CDR3aa: CASSYSQSAGYTF
v_gene: TRBV27; d_gene: -; j_gene: TRBJ2-3; abundance: -; CDR3nt: TGTGCCAGCAGTTTATCGGAACCGGGGGTGGGCACAGATACGCAGTATTTT; CDR3aa: CASSLSEPGVGTDTQYF